This section outlines one T cell receptor beta chain sequence together with its context. The data belong to a study of blood T cells in healthy people across ages. The CDR3 sequence is 16 residues long. CDR1 and CDR2 from the germline V gene are MDHEN and SYDVKM. The V end was cut by 1 base, the J end by 4 bases, with 14 bases between. A J-beta primer mix and a sample-barcoded 5' primer were used in a second PCR of about 7 to 12 cycles. In TCRdb, the 5' RACE reads were re-called with MiXCR into one record per CDR3 protein. The sample includes approximately 800,000 distinct CDR3 sequences, around three fifths seen only once; the top ten take roughly 25%.

This sequence was found in a man in his forties in good health. The chain combines TRBV28 with TRBJ2-1, with a tentative D call TRBD2 (6 bases). Material for sequencing was blood. CDR3 protein: CASSLLGGYNYNEQFF. In DNA, the CDR3 is TGTGCCAGCAGTTTATTGGGAGGCTACAATTACAATGAGCAGTTCTTC.